This entry lists 29 T cell receptor beta chains sequenced from one sample in a study of OX40 agonist ivuxolimab in advanced cancers. Libraries were prepared by immunoSEQ multiplex PCR; TCRdb keeps only in-frame clonotypes and omits some of them. The data contain over 65,000 clones, less than 95% of them singletons. This specimen was CD4+ or CD8+ T cells sorted from blood, taken in a trial of the OX40 agonist ivuxolimab. The origin of the receptors is an adult with an advanced solid tumor such as melanoma, head and neck, liver or kidney cancer.

The rearrangement links TRBV5-1 to TRBJ1-2; 7 positions agree with TRBD1. Losses at the gene ends were 4 bases for V and 3 bases for J; bases not matched to a gene: 6. The CDR3 covers 14 residues. Germline-derived CDR1 and CDR2 are SGHRS and YFSETQ. CDR3 amino acids: CASSQTGTDYGYTF. CDR3 nucleotide sequence: TGCGCCAGCAGCCAGACAGGGACTGACTATGGCTACACCTTC.

The V gene is TRBV5-4, the J gene TRBJ2-6, with 11 bases lining up with TRBD2. This CDR3 is 19 amino acids long. The V gene's germline CDR1 is SGHNT and CDR2 YYREEE (reference sequence). Losses at the gene ends were 3 bases for V and 0 bases for J; bases not matched to a gene: 8. The CDR3 spells CASSSKGLAGGSGANVLTF. The CDR3 DNA follows: TGTGCCAGCAGCTCGAAAGGACTAGCGGGTGGCTCTGGGGCCAACGTCCTGACTTTC.

The rearrangement links TRBV7-2 to TRBJ2-5; D uncertain. The CDR3 is made up of 14 amino acids. Trimming removed 5 bases from V and 4 bases from J, with 14 bases in between. Germline CDR1 is SGHTA and CDR2 is FQGNSA. DNA of the CDR3: TGTGCCAGCAGCCCAAGAGGTGGGTTAGAGACCCAGTACTTC. This gives the protein CASSPRGGLETQYF. The whole variable domain, remainder taken from reference TRBV7-2 and TRBJ2-5, is GAGVSQSPSNKVTEKGKDVELRCDPISGHTALYWYRQSLGQGLEFLIYFQGNSAPDKSGLPSDRFSAERTGGSVSTLTIQRTQQEDSAVYLCASSPRGGLETQYFGPGTRLLVL.

The rearrangement links TRBV5-4 to TRBJ2-6; D unclear. Trimming shortened V by 4 bases and J by 3 bases, and 8 bases separated the two germline ends. The CDR3 is 14 residues long. Germline CDR1 and CDR2: SGHNT and YYREEE (reference sequence). CDR3 DNA: TGTGCCAGCAGCGTTCAGAGTGGGGCCAACGTCCTGACTTTC. This encodes CASSVQSGANVLTF.

Only one count was recorded for this clone. The chain uses TRBV11-2 and TRBJ2-7; the D call may be TRBD1 or TRBD2 (6 bases each). The V and J ends lost 3 bases and 7 bases respectively, with 10 bases between them. CDR1 and CDR2 (germline): SGHAT, FQNNGV. The CDR3 runs to 12 residues. CDR3 nucleotides: TGTGCCAGCAGCTTGGGGGGCAGGGAGCAGTACTTC. This sequence encodes CASSLGGREQYF.

V and J are TRBV28 and TRBJ1-2; TRBD1 matches at 9 bases. V lost 3 bases to trimming and J lost 11 bases; unmatched junction nucleotides: 4. Germline V CDR1 and CDR2: MDHEN, SYDVKM. The CDR3 sequence is 12 residues long. CDR3: CASSFSDRGYTF. The CDR3 nucleotides are TGTGCCAGCAGTTTCAGTGACAGGGGGTACACCTTC.

CDR3 amino acids: CASSQLAGVSYEQYF. CDR3 in DNA: TGTGCCAGCAGCCAACTAGCGGGGGTCTCCTACGAGCAGTACTTC. The genes are TRBV4-2 and TRBJ2-7, with 10 bases identical to TRBD2. The V segment lost 2 bases and the J segment 0 bases; nucleotides outside the gene matches: 1. The CDR3 sequence is 15 residues long. The germline gives CDR1 LGHNA, CDR2 YNFKEQ.

V is TRBV7-2 and J is TRBJ2-1; 7 nucleotides agree with TRBD2. J gave up 13 bases and V 11 bases, and 11 bases lay outside the gene matches. The germline V gene encodes CDR1 SGHTA and CDR2 FQGNSA. CDR3 length: 11 residues. This CDR3 is CASARASGQFF. The DNA of the CDR3 is TGTGCCTCCGCTAGGGCTAGCGGACAGTTCTTC.

The chain carries TRBV10-3 and TRBJ1-1, with D perhaps TRBD1 (5 bases). The CDR3 sequence is 14 residues long. Trimming took 6 bases from V and 3 from J, leaving 14 bases between them. Germline V gives CDR1 ENHRY, CDR2 SYGVKD. The CDR3 here is CAISPPGRDTEAFF. The CDR3 region has the DNA TGTGCCATCAGCCCCCCAGGGCGGGACACTGAAGCTTTCTTT.

This chain joins TRBV18 and TRBJ1-2, with 7 bases aligning to TRBD1. The J segment lost 4 bases and the V segment lost 1 base, leaving 12 bases of the junction unmatched. CDR1 is KGHSH and CDR2 is LQKENI in the germline V gene. This CDR3 has 17 amino acids. This CDR3 reads CASSPQEGATPSYGYTF. The CDR3 nucleotides read TGTGCCAGCTCACCACAGGAGGGGGCGACGCCTTCCTATGGCTACACCTTC.

The chain combines TRBV5-4 with TRBJ2-2; 9 bases map to TRBD1. CDR1 SGHNT and CDR2 YYREEE come from the germline V gene (reference sequence). The CDR3 is 16 amino acids. Losses at the gene ends were 0 bases for V and 4 bases for J; bases not matched to a gene: 4. CDR3 amino acids: CASSLGATGGTGELFF. CDR3 coding DNA: TGTGCCAGCAGCTTGGGTGCGACAGGGGGCACCGGGGAGCTGTTTTTT.

The chain couples TRBV5-1 to TRBJ2-2; D is uncertain. CDR3 length equals 15 residues. Trimming stripped 4 bases from V and 6 bases from J, with 16 bases between. Germline CDR1 and CDR2: SGHRS and YFSETQ. In nucleotides, the CDR3 is TGCGCCAGCAGCCCCGACTTGCCAATGGCCGGGGAGCTGTTTTTT. Protein product: CASSPDLPMAGELFF.

This chain uses TRBV6-5 with TRBJ2-1; 9 nucleotides align to TRBD2. The trim removed 2 bases at V and 2 bases at J, leaving 1 base unmatched. CDR1 is MNHEY and CDR2 is SVGAGI in the germline V gene. The length of the CDR3 is 15 residues. The CDR3 nucleotides read TGTGCCAGCAGTTACAGACTAGCGGCCTACAATGAGCAGTTCTTC. This gives the protein CASSYRLAAYNEQFF.

This chain uses TRBV28 with TRBJ2-3; perhaps TRBD2 as D (5 bases). The CDR3 is 12 residues long. V was pared by 4 bases and J by 8 bases, with 10 bases between. The germline CDR1 and CDR2 sequences are MDHEN and SYDVKM. The CDR3 nucleotides are TGTGCCAGCAGTTCGACTAAGTTTACGCAGTATTTT. Residues: CASSSTKFTQYF.

V usage is TRBV6-1 and J usage is TRBJ1-4; 7 bases align to TRBD1. Germline-derived CDR1 and CDR2 are MNHNS and SASEGT. The CDR3 sequence is 13 residues long. After removal of 8 bases from V and 6 bases from J, the junction contained 6 bases not matched to a gene. The CDR3: CASRRTGDEKLFF. As DNA, the CDR3 is TGTGCCAGCCGCCGGACAGGTGATGAAAAACTGTTTTTT.

In regard to this clone: This sample includes further DNA sequences coding for the same CDR3. This CDR3 reads CASSVGGSSYEQYF. As DNA, the CDR3 is TGTGCCAGCAGCGTAGGGGGAAGCTCCTACGAGCAGTACTTC. This chain connects TRBV9 to TRBJ2-7; D gene unclear. V was trimmed by 0 bases and J by 0 bases, leaving 7 bases between them. The CDR3 runs 14 residues. From germline, CDR1 is SGDLS and CDR2 YYNGEE.

This clone was counted a single time. This chain joins TRBV28 and TRBJ1-6; 9 bases map to TRBD1. The CDR3 contains 15 residues. From germline, CDR1 is MDHEN and CDR2 SYDVKM. The V and J ends lost 6 bases and 1 base, in that order; junction bases with no gene match: 1. This CDR3 is CASSDRGSYNSPLHF. The CDR3 coding sequence is TGTGCCAGCAGCGACAGGGGGTCCTATAATTCACCCCTCCACTTT.

The V and J genes are TRBV5-1 and TRBJ2-7; the match to TRBD1 covers 8 bases. J gave up 5 bases and V 4 bases, and 14 bases lay outside the gene matches. Germline CDR1 reads SGHRS; CDR2 reads YFSETQ. The CDR3 totals 16 residues. The CDR3 loop is CASSTVLRTGSDEQYF. The CDR3 DNA reads TGCGCCAGCAGCACAGTCCTTCGGACAGGGTCTGACGAGCAGTACTTC. The whole variable domain, filled in from reference TRBV5-1 and TRBJ2-7, reads KAGVTQTPRYLIKTRGQQVTLSCSPISGHRSVSWYQQTPGQGLQFLFEYFSETQRNKGNFPGRFSGRQFSNSRSEMNVSTLELGDSALYLCASSTVLRTGSDEQYFGPGTRLTVT.

This clone came up a few times. The chain joins TRBV2 to TRBJ1-6; tentatively, D is TRBD1 (5 bases). Trimming removed 7 bases from V and 1 base from J, with 14 bases in between. Germline CDR1 SNHLY, CDR2 FYNNEI. The CDR3 totals 16 residues. DNA of the CDR3: TGTGCCAGCAAAAGAGAGGGGATGTCCTATAATTCACCCCTCCACTTT. Protein product: CASKREGMSYNSPLHF.

The chain links TRBV28 to TRBJ1-2; 9 nucleotides agree with TRBD1. The CDR3 spans 16 residues. Germline V CDR1 and CDR2: MDHEN, SYDVKM. V shed 4 bases and J 2 bases; nucleotides not matched to a gene: 8. The chain's CDR3 is CASSSGQGTPNYGYTF. CDR3 coding DNA: TGTGCCAGCAGTTCAGGACAGGGGACTCCGAACTATGGCTACACCTTC.

This rearrangement joins TRBV27 to TRBJ2-3; D is possibly TRBD1 or TRBD2 (5 bases each). Germline CDR1 and CDR2: MNHEY and SMNVEV (reference sequence). The germline V and J ends were trimmed by 2 bases and 6 bases, with 21 bases remaining between them. This CDR3 comprises 17 residues. The CDR3 DNA reads as TGTGCCAGCAGTTTAATCAGGGCCCCGGGCGGGTGGGATACGCAGTATTTT. It translates to CASSLIRAPGGWDTQYF.

The chain links TRBV7-2 to TRBJ1-4; D may be TRBD1 (5 bases). Trimming shortened V by 1 base and J by 8 bases, and 11 bases separated the two germline ends. CDR1 and CDR2 (germline): SGHTA, FQGNSA. The CDR3 consists of 14 residues. In DNA form, the CDR3 reads TGTGCCAGCAGCTTAGGGCAGGGAGGCGAAAAACTGTTTTTT. Translated: CASSLGQGGEKLFF.

Only a few counts were recorded for this clone. At one of its ends the junction is not consistent with the germline gene, which may arise from a read error. V gene TRBV6-6 combines with J gene TRBJ2-7, with 8 bases matching TRBD1. Per the germline V gene, CDR1 is MNHNY and CDR2 is SVGAGI (reference sequence). This CDR3 spans 15 amino acids. The CDR3 loop reads CASSNSGTGPYEQYF. The CDR3 nucleotides read TGTGCCAGCAGTAACTCCGGGACAGGTCCCTACGAGCAGTACTTC.

In its sample, this clone was seen once. This sequence joins TRBV2 and TRBJ2-2, with a tentative D call TRBD1 (5 bases). Trimming cost V 7 bases and J 5 bases, with 11 bases left between them. This CDR3 contains 13 residues. CDR1 SNHLY and CDR2 FYNNEI come from the germline V gene. The DNA for the CDR3 is TGTGCCAGCACCACAGGTAGTACCGGGGAGCTGTTTTTT. This translates into CASTTGSTGELFF.

This chain uses TRBV7-9 with TRBJ1-4; D is possibly TRBD1 (6 bases). The germline V and J ends were trimmed by 1 base and 4 bases, with 10 bases remaining between them. The CDR3 consists of 15 residues. The germline V gene has CDR1 SEHNR and CDR2 FQNEAQ (reference sequence). The CDR3 loop reads CASSLESGVNEKLFF. The CDR3 DNA reads as TGTGCCAGCAGCTTAGAATCAGGGGTTAATGAAAAACTGTTTTTT.

This clone was observed a handful of times. The chain is built from TRBV19 and TRBJ2-1; 9 bases align to TRBD2. Germline V gene sequence: CDR1 LNHDA, CDR2 SQIVND (reference sequence). The CDR3 consists of 14 residues. V lost 5 bases to trimming and J lost 9 bases; unmatched junction nucleotides: 8. CDR3 DNA: TGTGCCAGTAGTGCCCCGGGACTAGCTGTTGAGCAGTTCTTC. This translates into CASSAPGLAVEQFF.

This chain links TRBV7-7 with TRBJ2-5; no reliable D call. Per the germline V gene, CDR1 is SSHAT and CDR2 is FNYEAQ (reference sequence). V was cut by 3 bases and J by 1 base, with 6 bases left in between. The CDR3 consists of 13 residues. CDR3 amino acids: CASSFGFQETQYF. The CDR3 nucleotides are TGTGCCAGCAGCTTCGGTTTCCAAGAGACCCAGTACTTC.

The chain combines TRBV7-9 with TRBJ2-7, with D possibly being TRBD1 (5 bases). The CDR3 loop spans 15 amino acids. Trimming removed 5 bases at V and 7 bases at J, with 21 bases between. The germline V gene has CDR1 SEHNR and CDR2 FQNEAQ (reference sequence). CDR3 loop: CASSPRVLGAEEQYF. In nucleotides, the CDR3 is TGTGCCAGCAGCCCCAGGGTGCTTGGGGCGGAAGAGCAGTACTTC. The whole variable domain, filled in from reference TRBV7-9 and TRBJ2-7, reads DTGVSQNPRHKITKRGQNVTFRCDPISEHNRLYWYRQTLGQGPEFLTYFQNEAQLEKSRLLSDRFSAERPKGSFSTLEIQRTEQGDSAMYLCASSPRVLGAEEQYFGPGTRLTVT.

V gene TRBV5-1 combines with J gene TRBJ2-5; D uncertain. The V gene lost 0 bases and the J gene lost 5 bases, with 14 bases spanning the gap. CDR3 length: 15 amino acids. Germline V CDR1 and CDR2: SGHRS, YFSETQ. DNA for the CDR3: TGCGCCAGCAGCTTGGTCTCGACCTATTTGGAGACCCAGTACTTC. Translation gives CASSLVSTYLETQYF.